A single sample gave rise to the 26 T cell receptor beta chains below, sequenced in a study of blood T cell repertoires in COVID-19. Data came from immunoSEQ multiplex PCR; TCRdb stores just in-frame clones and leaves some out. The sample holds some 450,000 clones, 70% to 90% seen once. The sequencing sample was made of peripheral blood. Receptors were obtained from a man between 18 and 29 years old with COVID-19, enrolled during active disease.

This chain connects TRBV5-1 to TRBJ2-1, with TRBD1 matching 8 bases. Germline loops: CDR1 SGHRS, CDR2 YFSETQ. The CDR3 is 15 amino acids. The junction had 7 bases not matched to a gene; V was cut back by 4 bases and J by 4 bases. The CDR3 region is CASSRGQGSYNEQFF. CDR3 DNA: TGCGCCAGCAGCCGTGGACAGGGTTCTTACAATGAGCAGTTCTTC.

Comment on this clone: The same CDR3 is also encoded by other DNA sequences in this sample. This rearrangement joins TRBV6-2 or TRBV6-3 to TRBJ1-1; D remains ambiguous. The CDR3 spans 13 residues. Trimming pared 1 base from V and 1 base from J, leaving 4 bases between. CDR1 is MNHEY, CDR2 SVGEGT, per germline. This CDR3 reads CASSYFKNTEAFF. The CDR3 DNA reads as TGTGCCAGCAGTTACTTTAAGAACACTGAAGCTTTCTTT.

This CDR3 reads CASSYSNQGHEQYF. Here the CDR3 DNA reads TGTGCCAGCAGTTACTCGAACCAGGGCCACGAGCAGTACTTC. The J gene is TRBJ2-7, the V gene TRBV6-6, with D perhaps matching TRBD1 (5 bases). Trimming left V 0 bases short and J 5 bases short, with 11 bases between. Germline V gene lookup returns CDR1 MNHNY and CDR2 SVGAGI (reference sequence). CDR3 length: 14 amino acids.

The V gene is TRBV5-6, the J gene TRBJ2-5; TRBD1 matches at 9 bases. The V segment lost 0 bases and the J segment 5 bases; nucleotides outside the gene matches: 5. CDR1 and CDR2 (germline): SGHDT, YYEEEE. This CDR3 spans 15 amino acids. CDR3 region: CASSLGGTGRETQYF. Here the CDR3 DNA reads TGTGCCAGCAGCTTGGGCGGGACAGGGAGGGAGACCCAGTACTTC.

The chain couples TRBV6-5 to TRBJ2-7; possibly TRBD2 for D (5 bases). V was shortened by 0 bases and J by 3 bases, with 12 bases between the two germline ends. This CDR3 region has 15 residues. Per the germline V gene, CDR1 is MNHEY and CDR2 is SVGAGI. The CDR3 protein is CASSYSNGGSYEQYF. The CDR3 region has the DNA TGTGCCAGCAGTTACTCGAACGGAGGCAGCTACGAGCAGTACTTC.

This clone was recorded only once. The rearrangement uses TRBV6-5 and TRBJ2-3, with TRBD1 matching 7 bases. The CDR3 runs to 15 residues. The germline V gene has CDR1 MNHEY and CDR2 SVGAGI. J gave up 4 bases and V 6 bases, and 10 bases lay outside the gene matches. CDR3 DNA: TGTGCCAGCAGCACGACAGGGTCAGCCCCAGATACGCAGTATTTT. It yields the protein CASSTTGSAPDTQYF.

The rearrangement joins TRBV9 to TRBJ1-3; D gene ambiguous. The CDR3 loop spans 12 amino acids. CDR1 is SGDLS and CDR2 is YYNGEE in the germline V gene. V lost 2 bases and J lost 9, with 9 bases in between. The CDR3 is CASSVSFPTIYF. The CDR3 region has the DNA TGTGCCAGCAGCGTCAGTTTCCCCACCATATATTTT.

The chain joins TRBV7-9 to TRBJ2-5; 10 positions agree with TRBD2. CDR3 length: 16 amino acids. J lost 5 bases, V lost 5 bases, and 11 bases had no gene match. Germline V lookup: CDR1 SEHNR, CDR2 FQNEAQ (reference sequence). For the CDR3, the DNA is TGTGCCAGCAGCCAAGGGACTAGCGTGGAGGGGGAGACCCAGTACTTC. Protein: CASSQGTSVEGETQYF. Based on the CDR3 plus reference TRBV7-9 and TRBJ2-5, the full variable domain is DTGVSQNPRHKITKRGQNVTFRCDPISEHNRLYWYRQTLGQGPEFLTYFQNEAQLEKSRLLSDRFSAERPKGSFSTLEIQRTEQGDSAMYLCASSQGTSVEGETQYFGPGTRLLVL.

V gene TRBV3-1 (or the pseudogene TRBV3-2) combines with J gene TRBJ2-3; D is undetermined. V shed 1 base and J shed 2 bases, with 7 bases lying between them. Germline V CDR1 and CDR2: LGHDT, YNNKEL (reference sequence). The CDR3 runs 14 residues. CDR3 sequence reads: CASSQGSSTDTQYF. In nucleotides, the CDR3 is TGTGCCAGCAGCCAAGGAAGCTCCACAGATACGCAGTATTTT.

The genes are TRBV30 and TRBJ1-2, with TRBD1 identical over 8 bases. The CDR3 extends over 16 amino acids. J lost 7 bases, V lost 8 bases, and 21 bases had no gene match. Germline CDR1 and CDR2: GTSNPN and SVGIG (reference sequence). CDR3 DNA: TGTGCCCGTATGGGGCCGTTCCGGGACAGGCCCACTGGCTACACCTTC. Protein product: CARMGPFRDRPTGYTF.

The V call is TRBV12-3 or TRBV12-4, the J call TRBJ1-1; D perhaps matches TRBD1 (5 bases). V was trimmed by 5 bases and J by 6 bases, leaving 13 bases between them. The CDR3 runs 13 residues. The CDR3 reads CASSTTGFSEAFF. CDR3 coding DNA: TGTGCCAGCAGTACCACAGGTTTCTCTGAAGCTTTCTTT.

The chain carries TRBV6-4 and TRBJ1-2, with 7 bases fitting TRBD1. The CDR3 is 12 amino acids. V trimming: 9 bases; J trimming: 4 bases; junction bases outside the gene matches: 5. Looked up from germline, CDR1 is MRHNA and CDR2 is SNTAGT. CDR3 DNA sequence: TGTGCCAGGGGACAGACTTTCTATGGCTACACCTTC. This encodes CARGQTFYGYTF.

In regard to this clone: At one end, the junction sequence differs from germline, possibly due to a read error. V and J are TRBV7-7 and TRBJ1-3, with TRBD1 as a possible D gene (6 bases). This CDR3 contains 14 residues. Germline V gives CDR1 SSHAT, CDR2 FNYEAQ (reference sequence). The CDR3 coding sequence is TGTGCTAGCAGCCCGGACAGATCTGGAAACACCATATATTTT. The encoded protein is CASSPDRSGNTIYF.

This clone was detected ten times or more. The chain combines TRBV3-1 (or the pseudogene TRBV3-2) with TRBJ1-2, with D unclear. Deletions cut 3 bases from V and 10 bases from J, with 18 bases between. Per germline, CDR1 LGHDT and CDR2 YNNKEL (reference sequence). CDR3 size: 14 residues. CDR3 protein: CASSHAHSNADYTF. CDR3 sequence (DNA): TGTGCCAGCAGCCACGCCCATTCCAATGCAGACTACACCTTC.

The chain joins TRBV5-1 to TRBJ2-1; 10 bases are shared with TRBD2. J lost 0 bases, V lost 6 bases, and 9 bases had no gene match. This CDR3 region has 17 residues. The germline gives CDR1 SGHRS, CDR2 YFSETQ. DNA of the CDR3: TGCGCCAGCAAGACTAGCGGGCTAGGGGGCTCCTACAATGAGCAGTTCTTC. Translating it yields CASKTSGLGGSYNEQFF.

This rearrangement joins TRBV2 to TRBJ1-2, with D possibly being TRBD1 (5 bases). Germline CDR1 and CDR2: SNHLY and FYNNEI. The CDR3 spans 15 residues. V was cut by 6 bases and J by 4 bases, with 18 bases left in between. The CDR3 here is CASSPGRGVGYGYTF. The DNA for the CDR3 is TGTGCCAGCAGCCCGGGGAGGGGCGTGGGCTATGGCTACACCTTC.

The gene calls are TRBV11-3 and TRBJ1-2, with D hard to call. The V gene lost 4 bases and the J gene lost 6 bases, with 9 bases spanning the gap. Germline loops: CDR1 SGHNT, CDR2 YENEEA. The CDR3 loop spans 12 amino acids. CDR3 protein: CASSSAGHGYTF. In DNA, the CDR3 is TGTGCCAGCAGCTCCGCGGGCCATGGCTACACCTTC.

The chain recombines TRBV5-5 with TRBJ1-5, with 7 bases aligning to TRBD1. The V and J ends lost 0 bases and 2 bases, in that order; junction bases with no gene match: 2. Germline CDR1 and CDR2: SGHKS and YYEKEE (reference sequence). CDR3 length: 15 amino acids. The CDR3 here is CASSLGQGGNQPQHF. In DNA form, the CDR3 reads TGTGCCAGCAGCTTGGGACAGGGAGGCAATCAGCCCCAGCATTTT. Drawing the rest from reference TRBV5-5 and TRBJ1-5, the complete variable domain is DAGVTQSPTHLIKTRGQQVTLRCSPISGHKSVSWYQQVLGQGPQFIFQYYEKEERGRGNFPDRFSARQFPNYSSELNVNALLLGDSALYLCASSLGQGGNQPQHFGDGTRLSIL.

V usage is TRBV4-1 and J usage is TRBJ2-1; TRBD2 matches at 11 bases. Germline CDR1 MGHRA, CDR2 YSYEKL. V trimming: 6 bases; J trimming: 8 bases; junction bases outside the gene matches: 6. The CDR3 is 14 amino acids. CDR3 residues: CASSHSGGADEQFF. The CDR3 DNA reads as TGCGCCAGCAGTCATAGCGGGGGGGCCGATGAGCAGTTCTTC.

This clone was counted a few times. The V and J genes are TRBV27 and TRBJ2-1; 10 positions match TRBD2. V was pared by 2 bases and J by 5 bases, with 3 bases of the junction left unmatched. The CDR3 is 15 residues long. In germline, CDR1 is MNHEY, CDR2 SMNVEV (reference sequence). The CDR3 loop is CASSLGLAAHNEQFF. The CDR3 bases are TGTGCCAGCAGTTTAGGACTAGCGGCCCACAATGAGCAGTTCTTC.

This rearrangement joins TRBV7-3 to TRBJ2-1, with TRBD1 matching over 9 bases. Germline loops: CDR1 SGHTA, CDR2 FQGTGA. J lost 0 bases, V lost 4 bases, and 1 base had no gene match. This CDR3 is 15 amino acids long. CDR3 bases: TGTGCCAGCAGCTCGACAGGGGGCTCCTACAATGAGCAGTTCTTC. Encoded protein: CASSSTGGSYNEQFF.

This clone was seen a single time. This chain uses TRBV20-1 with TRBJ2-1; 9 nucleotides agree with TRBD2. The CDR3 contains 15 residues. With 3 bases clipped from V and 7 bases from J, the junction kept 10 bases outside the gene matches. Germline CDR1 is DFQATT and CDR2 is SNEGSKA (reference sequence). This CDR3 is CSASKSSGKGNEQFF. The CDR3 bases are TGCAGTGCTAGTAAATCTAGCGGGAAGGGGAATGAGCAGTTCTTC.

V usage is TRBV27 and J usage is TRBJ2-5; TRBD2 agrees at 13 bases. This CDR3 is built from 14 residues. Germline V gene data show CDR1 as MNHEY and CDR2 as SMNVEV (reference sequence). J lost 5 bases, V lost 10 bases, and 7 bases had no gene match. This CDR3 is CATRTSGSSETQYF. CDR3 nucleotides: TGTGCCACCCGGACTAGCGGGAGCAGCGAGACCCAGTACTTC.

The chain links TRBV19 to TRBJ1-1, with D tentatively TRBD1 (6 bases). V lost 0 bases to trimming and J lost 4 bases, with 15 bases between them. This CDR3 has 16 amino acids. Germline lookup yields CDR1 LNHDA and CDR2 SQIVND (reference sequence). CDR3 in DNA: TGTGCCAGTAGTATAGATCCCACAGGGTGGACCACTGAAGCTTTCTTT. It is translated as CASSIDPTGWTTEAFF.

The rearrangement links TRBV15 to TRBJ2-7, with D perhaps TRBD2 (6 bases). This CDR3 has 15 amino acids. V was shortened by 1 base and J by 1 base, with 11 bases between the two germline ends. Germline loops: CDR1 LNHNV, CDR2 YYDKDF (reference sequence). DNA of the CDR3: TGTGCCACCAGCAGAGGGGGCGGGGTGTCCTACGAGCAGTACTTC. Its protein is CATSRGGGVSYEQYF.

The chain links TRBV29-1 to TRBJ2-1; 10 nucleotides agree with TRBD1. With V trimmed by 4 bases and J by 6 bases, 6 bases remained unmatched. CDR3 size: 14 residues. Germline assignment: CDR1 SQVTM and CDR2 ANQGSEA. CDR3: CSVAMGQGRNEQFF. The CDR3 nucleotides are TGCAGCGTTGCTATGGGACAGGGGCGCAATGAGCAGTTCTTC.